Ten or more counts support the clone carrying this T cell receptor (beta chain). No antigen is known for it. Researchers barred patients who had uncontrolled infection, other autoimmune disease, pregnancy or lactation. The diagnostic basis comprised clinical symptoms, serum thyroxine and TRAb, thyroid ultrasound and orbital computed tomography. This sample stems from a study of T cells in Graves' hyperthyroidism and ophthalmopathy. Regarding the study as a whole: Peripheral blood also featured most of the thyroid clonotypes expanded above 0.001. Patients with ophthalmopathy were separated from those with stable hyperthyroidism by a 13 V-J model.

What was amplified from RNA transcripts were TCR beta CDR3 regions. The TCR CDR3 was amplified in a first-round RT-PCR using the HTBI primer set. TCRdb reprocessed the multiplex PCR reads with MiXCR, giving one entry per CDR3 protein. The sample consists of about 760,000 distinct CDR3 sequences, roughly 32% of them appearing once. The CDR3 extends over 13 amino acids. In germline, CDR1 is SGHRS, CDR2 YFSETQ. Trimming removed 4 bases from V and 8 bases from J, with 15 bases in between. Sequencing was done on a sample of blood. The chain is built from TRBV5-1 and TRBJ1-2; TRBD1 might be the D (5 bases). This receptor was taken from a woman aged 40 to 50 with Graves' hyperthyroidism. The DNA for the CDR3 is TGCGCCAGCAGCCCGGGGGACGTATACGGCTACACCTTC. This sequence encodes CASSPGDVYGYTF.